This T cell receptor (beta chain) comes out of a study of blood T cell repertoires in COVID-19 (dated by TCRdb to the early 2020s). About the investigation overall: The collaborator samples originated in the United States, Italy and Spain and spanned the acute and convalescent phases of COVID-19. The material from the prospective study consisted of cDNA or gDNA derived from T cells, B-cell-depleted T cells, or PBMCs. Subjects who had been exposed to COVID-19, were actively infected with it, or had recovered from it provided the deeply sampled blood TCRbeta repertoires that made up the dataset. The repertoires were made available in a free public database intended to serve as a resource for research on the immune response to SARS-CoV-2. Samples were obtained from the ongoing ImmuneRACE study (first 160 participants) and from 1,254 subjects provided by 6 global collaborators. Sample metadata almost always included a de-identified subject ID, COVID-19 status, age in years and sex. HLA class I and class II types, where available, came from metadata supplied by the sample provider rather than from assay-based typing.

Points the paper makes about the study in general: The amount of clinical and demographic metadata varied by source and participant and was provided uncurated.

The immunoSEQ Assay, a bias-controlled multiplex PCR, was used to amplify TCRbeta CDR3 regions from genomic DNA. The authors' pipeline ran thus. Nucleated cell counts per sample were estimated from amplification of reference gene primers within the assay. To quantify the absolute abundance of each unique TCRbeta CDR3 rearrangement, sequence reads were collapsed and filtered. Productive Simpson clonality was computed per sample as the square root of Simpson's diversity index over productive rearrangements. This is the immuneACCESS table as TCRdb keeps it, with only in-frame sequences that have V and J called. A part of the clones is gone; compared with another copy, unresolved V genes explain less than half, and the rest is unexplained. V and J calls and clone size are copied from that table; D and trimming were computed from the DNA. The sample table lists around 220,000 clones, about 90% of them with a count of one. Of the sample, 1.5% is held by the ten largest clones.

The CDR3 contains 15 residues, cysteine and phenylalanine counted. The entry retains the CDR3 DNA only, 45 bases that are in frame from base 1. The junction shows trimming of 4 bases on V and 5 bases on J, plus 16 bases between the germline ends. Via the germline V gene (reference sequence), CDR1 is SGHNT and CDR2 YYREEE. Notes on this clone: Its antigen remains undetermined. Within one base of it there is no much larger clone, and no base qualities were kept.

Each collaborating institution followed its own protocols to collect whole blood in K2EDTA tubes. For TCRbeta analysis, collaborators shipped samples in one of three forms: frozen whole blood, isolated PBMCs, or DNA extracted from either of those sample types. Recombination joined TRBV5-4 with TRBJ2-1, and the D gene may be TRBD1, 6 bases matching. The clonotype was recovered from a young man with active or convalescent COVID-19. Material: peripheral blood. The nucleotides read TGTGCCAGCAGCGGGGGCAGGGGACAACACAATGAGCAGTTCTTC. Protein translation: CASSGGRGQHNEQFF. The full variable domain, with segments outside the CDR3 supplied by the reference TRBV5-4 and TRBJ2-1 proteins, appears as ETGVTQSPTHLIKTRGQQVTLRCSSQSGHNTVSWYQQALGQGPQFIFQYYREEENGRGNFPPRFSGLQFPNYSSELNVNALELDDSALYLCASSGGRGQHNEQFFGPGTRLTVL.